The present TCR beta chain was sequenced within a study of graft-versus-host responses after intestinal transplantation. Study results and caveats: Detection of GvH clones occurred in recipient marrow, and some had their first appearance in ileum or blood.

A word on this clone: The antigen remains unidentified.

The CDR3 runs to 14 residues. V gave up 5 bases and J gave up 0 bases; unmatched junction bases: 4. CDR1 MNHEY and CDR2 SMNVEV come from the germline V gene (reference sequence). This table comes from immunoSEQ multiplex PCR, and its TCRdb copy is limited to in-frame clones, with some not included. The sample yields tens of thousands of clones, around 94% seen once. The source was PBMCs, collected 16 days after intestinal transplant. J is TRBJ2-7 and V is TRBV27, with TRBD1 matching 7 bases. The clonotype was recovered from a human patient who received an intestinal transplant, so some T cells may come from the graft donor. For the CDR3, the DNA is TGTGCCAGCAGTACCACAGGGGCCTCCTACGAGCAGTACTTC. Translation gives CASSTTGASYEQYF.